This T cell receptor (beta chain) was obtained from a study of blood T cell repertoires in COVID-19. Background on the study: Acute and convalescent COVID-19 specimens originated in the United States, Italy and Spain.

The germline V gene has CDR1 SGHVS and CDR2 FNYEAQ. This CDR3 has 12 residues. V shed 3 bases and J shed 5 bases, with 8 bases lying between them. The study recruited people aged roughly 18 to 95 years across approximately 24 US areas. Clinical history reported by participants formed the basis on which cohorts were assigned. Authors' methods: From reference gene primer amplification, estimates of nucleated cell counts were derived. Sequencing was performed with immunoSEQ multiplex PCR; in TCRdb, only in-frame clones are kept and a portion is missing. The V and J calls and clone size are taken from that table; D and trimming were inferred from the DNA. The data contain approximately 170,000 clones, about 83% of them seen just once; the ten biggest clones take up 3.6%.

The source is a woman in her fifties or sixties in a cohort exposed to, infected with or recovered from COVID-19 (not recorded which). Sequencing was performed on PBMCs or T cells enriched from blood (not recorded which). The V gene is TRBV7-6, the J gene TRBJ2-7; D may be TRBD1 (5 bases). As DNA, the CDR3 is TGTGCCAGCAGCTTGGAAGGGGACGAGCAGTACTTC. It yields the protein CASSLEGDEQYF.